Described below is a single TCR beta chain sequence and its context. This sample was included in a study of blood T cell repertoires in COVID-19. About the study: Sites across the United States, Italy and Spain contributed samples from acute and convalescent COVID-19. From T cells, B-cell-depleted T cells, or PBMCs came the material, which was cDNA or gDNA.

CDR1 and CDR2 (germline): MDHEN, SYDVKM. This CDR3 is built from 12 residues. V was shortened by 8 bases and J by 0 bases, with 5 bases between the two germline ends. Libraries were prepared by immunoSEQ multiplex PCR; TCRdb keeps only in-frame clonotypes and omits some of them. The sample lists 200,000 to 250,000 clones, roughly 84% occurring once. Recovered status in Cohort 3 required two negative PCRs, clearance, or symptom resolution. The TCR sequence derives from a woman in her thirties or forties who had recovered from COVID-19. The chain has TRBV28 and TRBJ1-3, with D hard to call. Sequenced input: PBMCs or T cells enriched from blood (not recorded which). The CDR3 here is CASSISGNTIYF. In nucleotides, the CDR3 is TGTGCCAGCTCTATCTCTGGAAACACCATATATTTT. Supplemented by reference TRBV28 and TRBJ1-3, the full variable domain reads DVKVTQSSRYLVKRTGEKVFLECVQDMDHENMFWYRQDPGLGLRLIYFSYDVKMKEKGDIPEGYSVSREKKERFSLILESASTNQTSMYLCASSISGNTIYFGEGSWLTVV.